This TCR beta chain appears in the sequencing data of a study of blood T cell repertoires in COVID-19 (dated by TCRdb to the early 2020s). At the level of the whole study: Samples covering the acute and convalescent phases of COVID-19 were provided by collaborators in the United States, Italy and Spain. A freely available public database, intended as a resource for researchers studying the immune response to SARS-CoV-2, is where the repertoires were released. The sample metadata nearly always contained a de-identified subject ID, COVID-19 status, age in years and sex. The material from the prospective study consisted of cDNA or gDNA derived from T cells, B-cell-depleted T cells, or PBMCs. HLA class I and class II types, where available, came from metadata supplied by the sample provider rather than from assay-based typing. The samples were drawn from the first 160 participants of the ongoing ImmuneRACE study and from roughly 1,300 subjects provided by 6 global collaborators. Subjects who had been exposed to COVID-19, were actively infected with it, or had recovered from it provided the deeply sampled blood TCRbeta repertoires that made up the dataset. What the authors observed across the whole study: The amount of clinical and demographic metadata varied by source and participant and was provided uncurated.

About this clone itself: What antigen it recognizes has not been identified. No qualities accompany the bases; no much larger clone lies one base away.

Compared with germline, V lacks 2 bases and J lacks 6 bases; bases without a gene match: 17. The CDR3 starts with the cysteine, ends with the phenylalanine, and has 18 residues. Only the CDR3 region is kept as DNA, spanning 54 bases read in frame from base 1. CDR1 and CDR2 are read off the germline V gene (reference sequence) as GTSNPN and SVGIG. TCRbeta CDR3 regions were amplified from genomic DNA using the immunoSEQ Assay, a bias-controlled multiplex PCR. Per the source publication's procedure: Within the assay, amplification of reference gene primers was used to estimate how many nucleated cells each sample contained. To quantify the absolute abundance of each unique TCRbeta CDR3 rearrangement, sequence reads were collapsed and filtered. For each sample, productive Simpson clonality was calculated as the square root of Simpson's diversity index over productive rearrangements. Held by TCRdb, this immuneACCESS table contains in-frame sequences only and omits some clones. Under half of the omission traces to an unresolved V gene where checked; the cause of the rest is unknown. That table supplies the V and J calls and clone size; D and trimming were determined from the DNA. The sample contains fewer than 25,000 clones, approximately 90% of them found a single time. The ten largest clones represent about 8.8% of the sample.

The collaborating institutions used their own protocols to collect whole blood in K2EDTA tubes. For TCRbeta analysis, collaborator samples were shipped as frozen whole blood, as isolated PBMCs, or as DNA extracted from either sample type. This clonotype was sampled from a man between 70 and 80 years old with acute or convalescent COVID-19. Sequences were obtained from peripheral blood. The sequence links TRBV30 to TRBJ2-2; 8 nucleotides in the junction match TRBD2. The CDR3 corresponds to CAWSRGPAGANRAGELFF. Here is the DNA: TGTGCCTGGAGTAGAGGTCCAGCGGGGGCCAATCGGGCCGGGGAGCTGTTTTTT.